The 8 T cell receptor beta chains presented below share a single source sample, sequenced in a study of blood T cell repertoires in COVID-19. Using immunoSEQ multiplex PCR, the repertoire was profiled, and TCRdb retains in-frame clones only, with some absent. The sample has around 240,000 clones; around 83% are singletons. Sequences were obtained from peripheral blood. These receptors were taken from a woman aged 40 to 50 who had recovered from COVID-19.

The rearrangement uses TRBV18 and TRBJ1-4; TRBD1 matches at 7 bases. The CDR3 length is 18 residues. The V and J ends lost 3 bases and 0 bases, in that order; junction bases with no gene match: 10. CDR1 KGHSH and CDR2 LQKENI come from the germline V gene. This CDR3 reads CASSPPGGGPATNEKLFF. DNA for the CDR3: TGTGCCAGCTCACCGCCGGGAGGGGGCCCTGCAACTAATGAAAAACTGTTTTTT.

The chain uses TRBV4-3 and TRBJ2-6; the D is unclear. Germline V gene lookup returns CDR1 LGHNA and CDR2 YSLEER. Trimming took off 0 bases at V and 0 bases at J, with 9 bases between the two ends. The CDR3 covers 17 residues. The CDR3 nucleotides read TGCGCCAGCAGCCAAGAATGGGTAGCCTCTGGGGCCAACGTCCTGACTTTC. It encodes CASSQEWVASGANVLTF.

The chain is built from TRBV4-1 and TRBJ1-4; 10 bases are shared with TRBD1. The V gene end was trimmed by 1 base and the J gene end by 8 bases; junction bases not matched to a gene: 4. The germline CDR1 and CDR2 sequences are MGHRA and YSYEKL. There are 15 residues in the CDR3. CDR3: CASSQAGQGNEKLFF. The CDR3 DNA sequence: TGCGCCAGCAGCCAAGCGGGACAGGGGAACGAAAAACTGTTTTTT.

The chain recombines TRBV20-1 with TRBJ1-1; D unresolved. Trimming took off 0 bases at V and 5 bases at J, with 4 bases between the two ends. The CDR3 contains 11 residues. Germline CDR1 and CDR2: DFQATT and SNEGSKA (reference sequence). In nucleotides, the CDR3 is TGCAGTGCTAGAGATCAGACTGAAGCTTTCTTT. Amino acid sequence: CSARDQTEAFF.

This chain connects TRBV5-4 to TRBJ1-2; no clear D gene. The germline V gene has CDR1 SGHNT and CDR2 YYREEE (reference sequence). There are 15 residues in the CDR3. V lost 2 bases and J 8 bases, leaving 19 bases between the germline ends. The CDR3 nucleotides are TGTGCCAGCAGCTTAGACTTAGAGGGCGCCGTCGGCTACACCTTC. Amino acid sequence: CASSLDLEGAVGYTF.

The chain recombines TRBV6-4 with TRBJ1-2, with a tentative D call TRBD1 (5 bases). The V end lost 0 bases, the J end lost 6 bases, and 14 bases lay between the germline ends. Germline CDR1 reads MRHNA; CDR2 reads SNTAGT. The CDR3 loop spans 15 amino acids. The CDR3 protein is CASSDSIWGSHGYTF. In nucleotides, the CDR3 is TGTGCCAGCAGTGACTCTATATGGGGCTCGCATGGCTACACCTTC.

The rearrangement uses TRBV6-2 or TRBV6-3 and TRBJ2-2; 7 bases line up with TRBD1. The V and J ends lost 6 bases and 5 bases, in that order; junction bases with no gene match: 9. In germline, CDR1 is MNHEY, CDR2 SVGEGT. The CDR3 loop spans 15 amino acids. In DNA form, the CDR3 reads TGTGCCAGCAGCCGACAGGGCATGGGGACCGGGGAGCTGTTTTTT. Translation gives CASSRQGMGTGELFF.

This chain links TRBV10-3 with TRBJ2-7; 8 positions match TRBD1. The trim removed 2 bases at V and 3 bases at J, leaving 3 bases unmatched. This CDR3 region has 14 residues. Germline values: CDR1 ENHRY, CDR2 SYGVKD. The CDR3 region has the DNA TGTGCCATCAGTGAGGGACAGGGAGACTACGAGCAGTACTTC. This translates into CAISEGQGDYEQYF.